This T cell receptor (beta chain) was recovered during a study of blood T cells in healthy people across ages. For the second PCR, which ran for about 7 to 11 cycles, a sample-barcoded 5' primer and a J-beta primer mix were used. Sequencing recovered at least 2.5 million CDR3-containing paired-end reads from each sample. TCRdb redid the calling of the 5' RACE reads with MiXCR, one entry per CDR3 protein. Here the sample spans around 820,000 distinct CDR3 sequences, 25% being singletons. These data also formed part of another study, on T cells of mothers and their children.

The receptor comes from a boy aged 5-17 years in good health. Material: blood.

CDR3 in DNA: TGTGCCAGCAGCTTACCGCGGTCCTCCTACAATGAGCAGTTCTTC. This translates into CASSLPRSSYNEQFF. The chain is built from TRBV5-4 and TRBJ2-1; no definite D call. The germline CDR1 and CDR2 sequences are SGHNT and YYREEE (reference sequence). The V end was cut by 2 bases, the J end by 0 bases, with 9 bases between. CDR3 length equals 15 residues. Supplemented by reference TRBV5-4 and TRBJ2-1, the full variable domain reads ETGVTQSPTHLIKTRGQQVTLRCSSQSGHNTVSWYQQALGQGPQFIFQYYREEENGRGNFPPRFSGLQFPNYSSELNVNALELDDSALYLCASSLPRSSYNEQFFGPGTRLTVL.